This is a list of T cell receptor beta chains from one sample in a study of identical twins. Each CDR3 protein gets one entry after TCRdb re-called the 5' RACE reads with MiXCR. The sample has 500,000 to 600,000 distinct CDR3 sequences, 20% to 25% seen once. These data also featured in a second study, about T cells expressing NK-cell markers.

The sequenced material came from CD4+ T cells sorted from blood. These TCRs come from a woman under 30 in good health. Both conserved end residues are part of each CDR3. The size entry is marked missing in some rows and otherwise reads once, few, many or a size class.

clone size | V gene | CDR3 protein
few | TRBV19 | CASRGDRGMGQPQHF
few | TRBV28 | CASSLGTGRSGELFF
- | TRBV7-6 | CASSSSRGGYNSPLHF
- | TRBV11-3 | CASTSYWRDTQYF
many | TRBV12-5 | CASGLERTENTEAFF
few | TRBV5-1 | CASSGGGGSYNEQFF
- | TRBV7-8 | CASSLFGQGASGELFF
- | TRBV29-1 | CSANGLLAGANEQFF
once | TRBV27 | CASSPHPLSLSSYEQYF
few | TRBV2 | CASKGDFEEKLFF
- | TRBV20-1 | CSAPAAGSGANVLTF
many | TRBV20-1 | CSASQGGYEQYF
few | TRBV27 | CASTRRGGNTGELFF
- | TRBV5-1 | CASSLGTDRLTDTQYF
many | TRBV5-1 | CASSWTGPSWEQYF
- | TRBV12-3/TRBV12-4 | CASSGGTGFTGAEAFF
- | TRBV29-1 | CSAAAAPNEKLFF
once | TRBV18 | CASSPPLGTDTQYF
- | TRBV12-3/TRBV12-4 | CASTPRITVIAEAFF
few | TRBV20-1 | CSAKEGNYGYTF
few | TRBV12-3/TRBV12-4 | CASSLRGLIQYF
few | TRBV6-2/TRBV6-3 | CATQPSTGTYEQYF
- | TRBV10-3 | CAISELVTTSEQYF
many | TRBV12-3/TRBV12-4 | CASRLAGGTDTQYF
- | TRBV10-3 | CAISDWTGANNSPLHF
once | TRBV12-3/TRBV12-4 | CASCGSSISWDPSDEKLFF
few | TRBV9 | CASTAGGLNTEAFF
- | TRBV5-1 | CASSSALRSSYEQYF
- | TRBV3-1 | CASSQVVLVGAGELFF
few | TRBV29-1 | CSVGIRLAGGGEQFF